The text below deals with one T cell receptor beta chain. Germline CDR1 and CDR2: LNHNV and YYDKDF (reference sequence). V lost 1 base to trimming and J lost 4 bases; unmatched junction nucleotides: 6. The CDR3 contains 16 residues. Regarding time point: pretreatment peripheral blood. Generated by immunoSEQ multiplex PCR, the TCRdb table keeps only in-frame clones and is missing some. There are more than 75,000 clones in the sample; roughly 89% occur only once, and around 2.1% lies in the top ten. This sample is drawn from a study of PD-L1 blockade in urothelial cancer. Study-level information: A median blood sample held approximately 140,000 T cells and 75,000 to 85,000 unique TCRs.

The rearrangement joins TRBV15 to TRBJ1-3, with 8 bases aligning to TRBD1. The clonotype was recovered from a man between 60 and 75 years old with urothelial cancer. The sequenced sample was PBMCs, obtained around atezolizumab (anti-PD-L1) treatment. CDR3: CATSRGTGSSGNTIYF. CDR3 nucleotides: TGTGCCACCAGCAGAGGGACAGGGTCTTCCGGAAACACCATATATTTT.